One sample yielded the 4 T cell receptor beta chains listed below, sequenced in a study of identical twins. From the 5' RACE reads, TCRdb called clonotypes with MiXCR, one entry per CDR3 protein. In the table there are 700,000 or so distinct CDR3 sequences, 8.5% to 9% of which are singletons. These data also formed part of another study, on yellow fever vaccine responses in identical twins.

Material: PBMCs. These receptors all stem from a woman in her late teens or twenties in good health.

The J gene is TRBJ1-1, the V gene TRBV30; D call uncertain. Germline CDR1 and CDR2: GTSNPN and SVGIG (reference sequence). Trimming removed 0 bases from V and 3 bases from J, with 8 bases in between. There are 13 residues in the CDR3. This CDR3 reads CAWSVRADTEAFF. CDR3 bases: TGTGCCTGGAGTGTACGTGCGGACACTGAAGCTTTCTTT.

V gene TRBV14 combines with J gene TRBJ2-7; TRBD2 matches 7 bases. The germline CDR1 and CDR2 sequences are SGHDN and FVKESK. The CDR3 extends over 17 amino acids. J was trimmed by 7 bases and V by 4 bases; bases with no gene match: 19. This chain's CDR3 is CASSLRLGLGALGEQYF. DNA for the CDR3: TGTGCCAGCAGCCTGCGACTCGGACTAGGCGCCCTGGGGGAGCAGTACTTC.

This clonotype has only a few counts. The chain combines TRBV2 with TRBJ2-5; D is undetermined. Per the germline V gene, CDR1 is SNHLY and CDR2 is FYNNEI. V dropped 7 bases and J dropped 4 bases, with 10 bases sitting between them. The CDR3 is made up of 12 amino acids. CDR3 sequence reads: CASNDGGETQYF. CDR3 in DNA: TGTGCCAGCAATGACGGTGGAGAGACCCAGTACTTC.

This clonotype was counted between two and nine times. CDR3 amino acids: CASSFLWNEQFF. CDR3 coding DNA: TGTGCCAGCAGTTTTTTGTGGAATGAGCAGTTCTTC. V gene TRBV28 combines with J gene TRBJ2-1; the D is unclear. The V gene's germline CDR1 is MDHEN and CDR2 SYDVKM. CDR3 size: 12 residues. Trimming took off 3 bases at V and 7 bases at J, with 7 bases between the two ends.